The 18 T cell receptor beta chains below come from one sample, sequenced in a study of OX40 agonist ivuxolimab in advanced cancers. Profiling relied on immunoSEQ multiplex PCR, and the TCRdb table lists in-frame clones only, not all of them. Of 70,000 to 90,000 clones listed, approximately 89% are singletons. Sequences were derived from CD4+ or CD8+ T cells sorted from blood, sampled in a trial of the OX40 agonist ivuxolimab. The source of these receptors is an adult with an advanced solid tumor such as melanoma, head and neck, liver or kidney cancer.

The chain recombines TRBV10-3 with TRBJ1-1, with TRBD1 identical over 7 bases. Trimming cost V 0 bases and J 5 bases; bases outside gene matches: 6. Germline V CDR1 and CDR2: ENHRY, SYGVKD. The CDR3 has 15 residues. The CDR3 region is CAISESKGAWTEAFF. The CDR3 bases are TGTGCCATCAGTGAGTCGAAGGGGGCCTGGACTGAAGCTTTCTTT.

The chain couples TRBV19 to TRBJ2-7; 7 nucleotides align to TRBD1. J gave up 0 bases and V 4 bases, and 9 bases lay outside the gene matches. CDR1 is LNHDA and CDR2 is SQIVND in the germline V gene (reference sequence). The CDR3 sequence is 16 residues long. Here the CDR3 reads CASSTPNRDSSYEQYF. CDR3 sequence (DNA): TGTGCCAGTAGTACCCCGAACCGGGACAGCTCCTACGAGCAGTACTTC.

J is TRBJ2-5 and V is TRBV7-6; 7 nucleotides agree with TRBD1. From germline, CDR1 is SGHVS and CDR2 FNYEAQ. Unmatched junction bases numbered 6, after V lost 5 bases and J lost 0 bases. This CDR3 contains 15 residues. The DNA for the CDR3 is TGTGCCAGCAGCCGTTCCGGGACAGACCAAGAGACCCAGTACTTC. Its protein product is CASSRSGTDQETQYF. The complete variable domain, with remaining parts taken from reference TRBV7-6 and TRBJ2-5, reads GAGVSQSPRYKVTKRGQDVALRCDPISGHVSLYWYRQALGQGPEFLTYFNYEAQQDKSGLPNDRFSAERPEGSISTLTIQRTEQRDSAMYRCASSRSGTDQETQYFGPGTRLLVL.

J is TRBJ2-7 and V is TRBV5-1; 9 nucleotides agree with TRBD1. The CDR3 is 14 amino acids. Trimming removed 4 bases from V and 2 bases from J; junction bases left unmatched: 4. Germline V gene data show CDR1 as SGHRS and CDR2 as YFSETQ. CDR3 nucleotide sequence: TGCGCCAGCAGCCAGGGACAGGGCCCCTACGAGCAGTACTTC. Its translation is CASSQGQGPYEQYF.

This clone has only one observation. This sequence joins TRBV19 and TRBJ2-7; 8 positions match TRBD1. From germline, CDR1 is LNHDA and CDR2 SQIVND (reference sequence). The junction had 16 bases not matched to a gene; V was cut back by 1 base and J by 8 bases. The length of the CDR3 is 17 residues. CDR3 sequence (DNA): TGTGCCAGTAGTATAGGTGTGGGAGAGACAGGGGACTTCAAGCAGTACTTC. The encoded protein is CASSIGVGETGDFKQYF.

As DNA, the CDR3 is TGCGCCAGCAGCTTGGGTCAGACCGGGACAGGGGGAGAGACCCAGTACTTC. Amino acids: CASSLGQTGTGGETQYF. J is TRBJ2-5 and V is TRBV5-1, with TRBD1 identical over 11 bases. The CDR3 runs 17 residues. With V trimmed by 0 bases and J by 4 bases, 8 bases remained unmatched. Germline CDR1 SGHRS, CDR2 YFSETQ.

The genes are TRBV6-4 and TRBJ1-4; 7 bases agree with TRBD1. The germline V gene has CDR1 MRHNA and CDR2 SNTAGT. J gave up 0 bases and V 6 bases, and 4 bases lay outside the gene matches. CDR3 length: 15 residues. Written as DNA, the CDR3 is TGTGCCAGCAGGGCAGGGGGTGCAACTAATGAAAAACTGTTTTTT. As protein: CASRAGGATNEKLFF.

This sequence joins TRBV27 and TRBJ1-2, with a tentative D call TRBD1 (6 bases). Germline V gene lookup returns CDR1 MNHEY and CDR2 SMNVEV (reference sequence). Trimming removed 2 bases at V and 0 bases at J, with 10 bases between. The CDR3 length is 15 residues. This CDR3 reads CASSLGGGANYGYTF. In DNA form, the CDR3 reads TGTGCCAGCAGTTTAGGGGGCGGAGCTAACTATGGCTACACCTTC.

In nucleotides, the CDR3 is TGTGCCAGCAGCTTCTTCGGGGGCCCGCTGGGTGGCTACACCTTC. The encoded protein is CASSFFGGPLGGYTF. The rearrangement joins TRBV7-9 to TRBJ1-2; possibly TRBD1 for D (6 bases). CDR3 length: 15 amino acids. Germline V gives CDR1 SEHNR, CDR2 FQNEAQ (reference sequence). V lost 3 bases, J lost 7 bases, and 18 bases lay in between.

The chain carries TRBV19 and TRBJ1-2; D remains ambiguous. From germline, CDR1 is LNHDA and CDR2 SQIVND (reference sequence). The length of the CDR3 is 11 residues. V lost 6 bases, J lost 2 bases, and 4 bases lay in between. CDR3 sequence: CASRDNYGYTF. The DNA of the CDR3 is TGTGCCAGTAGGGACAACTATGGCTACACCTTC.

The chain uses TRBV5-4 and TRBJ2-1, with D unclear. This CDR3 is 12 amino acids long. The V end was cut by 1 base, the J end by 7 bases, with 6 bases between. Germline CDR1 and CDR2: SGHNT and YYREEE (reference sequence). In DNA, the CDR3 is TGTGCCAGCAGCTTGCCTAGAAATGAGCAGTTCTTC. This codes for CASSLPRNEQFF.

The V call is TRBV2, the J call TRBJ1-6; D is ambiguous. Trimming left V 3 bases short and J 0 bases short, with 6 bases between. CDR3 length equals 15 residues. Germline CDR1 reads SNHLY; CDR2 reads FYNNEI. The CDR3 here is CASSEGYSYNSPLHF. The CDR3 nucleotides are TGTGCCAGCAGTGAGGGTTACTCCTATAATTCACCCCTCCACTTT. Looking up the rest from reference TRBV2 and TRBJ1-6 gives the full variable domain: EPEVTQTPSHQVTQMGQEVILRCVPISNHLYFYWYRQILGQKVEFLVSFYNNEISEKSEIFDDQFSVERPDGSNFTLKIRSTKLEDSAMYFCASSEGYSYNSPLHFGNGTRLTVT.

The V gene is TRBV18, the J gene TRBJ1-5; D is undetermined. This CDR3 is built from 19 residues. V was clipped by 2 bases and J by 0 bases, with 20 bases between them. CDR1 and CDR2 from the germline V gene are KGHSH and LQKENI. The CDR3 DNA sequence: TGTGCCAGCTCACCAATTCTTGTATCCGGATCCTATAGCAATCAGCCCCAGCATTTT. It translates to CASSPILVSGSYSNQPQHF.

This clone turned up a few times. The J gene is TRBJ1-1, the V gene TRBV11-2; a weak D match, TRBD1 (6 bases). V was pared by 6 bases and J by 0 bases, with 11 bases between. Germline V CDR1 and CDR2: SGHAT, FQNNGV. CDR3 length: 14 amino acids. CDR3 in amino acids: CASRTGTLNTEAFF. DNA of the CDR3: TGTGCCAGCAGAACAGGGACGCTGAACACTGAAGCTTTCTTT.

The gene calls are TRBV7-2 and TRBJ2-7, with TRBD1 as a possible D gene (6 bases). CDR3 length: 15 amino acids. V lost 5 bases to trimming and J lost 0 bases, with 14 bases between them. Germline-derived CDR1 and CDR2 are SGHTA and FQGNSA. For the CDR3, the DNA is TGTGCCAGCAGCGCAGGACAGATAAGCTCCTACGAGCAGTACTTC. This codes for CASSAGQISSYEQYF.

The chain joins TRBV10-3 to TRBJ2-1; TRBD1 agrees at 9 bases. The CDR3 runs 14 residues. V gave up 6 bases and J gave up 5 bases; unmatched junction bases: 5. Germline assignment: CDR1 ENHRY and CDR2 SYGVKD. The CDR3 region has the DNA TGTGCCATCAGGGGACAGGGCGGAAACAATGAGCAGTTCTTC. Protein sequence: CAIRGQGGNNEQFF.

On this clone: The identical CDR3 is also encoded by other nucleotide sequences in the sample. The chain couples TRBV5-4 to TRBJ2-3; 7 nucleotides line up with TRBD2. Germline CDR1 SGHNT, CDR2 YYREEE (reference sequence). V lost 0 bases, J lost 0 bases, and 4 bases stayed unmatched. The length of the CDR3 is 16 residues. Here the CDR3 DNA reads TGTGCCAGCAGCTTGGCCGGCGGGGGTAGCACAGATACGCAGTATTTT. This encodes CASSLAGGGSTDTQYF.

This clone appeared a single time. The chain joins TRBV4-1 to TRBJ1-5; the match to TRBD1 covers 7 bases. In germline, CDR1 is MGHRA, CDR2 YSYEKL. CDR3 length: 15 residues. Unmatched junction bases numbered 7, after V lost 2 bases and J lost 6 bases. The CDR3 here is CASSQIVTGSQPQHF. The CDR3 nucleotides read TGCGCCAGCAGCCAAATCGTGACAGGGAGTCAGCCCCAGCATTTT.